This T cell receptor beta chain was obtained from a study of T cell responses to AZD1222 COVID-19 vaccine. As for the study in general: Second doses that came at about 4 or about 12 weeks were put together.

Profiling relied on immunoSEQ multiplex PCR, and the TCRdb table lists in-frame clones only, not all of them. The data show about 120,000 clones, 80% to 95% seen once. This clone occurred once. Its antigen remains unknown. Findings of the study overall: Among the donors, most were white British and more were female, and clonal diversity was possibly underestimated. Spike-specific TCRs gained breadth and depth after people received two AZD1222 doses. Baseline seropositivity occurred in only a handful of AZD1222 recipients.

This sequence was found in an adult in good health. The material sequenced was peripheral blood, taken on day 0 of AZD1222 vaccination.

The CDR3 is CAISGFSSGRPYEQYF. The DNA of the CDR3 is TGTGCCATCAGTGGTTTCTCTAGCGGGAGGCCTTACGAGCAGTACTTC. The J gene is TRBJ2-7, the V gene TRBV10-3; 11 nucleotides match TRBD2. Germline CDR1 reads ENHRY; CDR2 reads SYGVKD. The V and J ends lost 4 bases and 4 bases, in that order; junction bases with no gene match: 9. The CDR3 is 16 residues long.